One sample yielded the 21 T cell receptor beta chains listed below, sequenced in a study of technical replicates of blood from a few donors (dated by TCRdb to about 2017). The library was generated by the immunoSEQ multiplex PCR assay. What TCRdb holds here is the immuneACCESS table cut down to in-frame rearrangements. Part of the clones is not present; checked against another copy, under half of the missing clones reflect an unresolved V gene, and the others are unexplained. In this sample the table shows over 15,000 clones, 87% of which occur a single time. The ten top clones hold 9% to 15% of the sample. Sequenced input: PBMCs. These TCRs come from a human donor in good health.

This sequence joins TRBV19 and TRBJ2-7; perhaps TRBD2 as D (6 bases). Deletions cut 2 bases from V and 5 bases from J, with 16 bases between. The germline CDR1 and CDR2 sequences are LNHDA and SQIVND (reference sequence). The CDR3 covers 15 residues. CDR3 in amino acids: CASSISLELAHEQYF. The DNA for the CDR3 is TGTGCCAGTAGTATAAGCCTGGAACTAGCCCACGAGCAGTACTTC.

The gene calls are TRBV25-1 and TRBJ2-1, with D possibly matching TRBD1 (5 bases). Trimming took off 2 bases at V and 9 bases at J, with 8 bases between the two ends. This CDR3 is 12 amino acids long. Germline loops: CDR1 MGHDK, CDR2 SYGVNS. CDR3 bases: TGTGCCAGCAGTGAACAGGGTTTTGAGCAGTTCTTC. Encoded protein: CASSEQGFEQFF.

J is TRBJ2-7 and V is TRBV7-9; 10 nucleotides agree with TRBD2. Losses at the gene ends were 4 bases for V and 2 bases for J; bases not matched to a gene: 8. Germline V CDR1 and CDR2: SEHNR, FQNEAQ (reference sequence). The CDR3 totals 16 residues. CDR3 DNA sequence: TGTGCCAGCAGCTCCCAGACTAGCGGGCGCCCCTACGAGCAGTACTTC. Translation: CASSSQTSGRPYEQYF.

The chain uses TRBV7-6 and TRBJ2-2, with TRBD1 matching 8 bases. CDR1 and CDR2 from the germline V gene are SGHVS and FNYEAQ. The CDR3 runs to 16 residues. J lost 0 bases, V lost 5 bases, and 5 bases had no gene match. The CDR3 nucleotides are TGTGCCAGCAGCCCGCGGGGACAGGCGAACACCGGGGAGCTGTTTTTT. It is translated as CASSPRGQANTGELFF.

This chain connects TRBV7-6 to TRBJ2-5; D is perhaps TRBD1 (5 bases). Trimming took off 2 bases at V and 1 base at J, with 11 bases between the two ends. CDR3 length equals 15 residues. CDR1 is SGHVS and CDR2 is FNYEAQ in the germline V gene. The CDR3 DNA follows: TGTGCCAGCAGCTTATTGGGGCGGACCCAAGAGACCCAGTACTTC. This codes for CASSLLGRTQETQYF.

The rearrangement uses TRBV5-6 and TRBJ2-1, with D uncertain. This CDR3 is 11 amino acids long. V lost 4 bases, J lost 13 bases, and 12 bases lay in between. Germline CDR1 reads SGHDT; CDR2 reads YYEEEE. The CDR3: CASSVTRVQFF. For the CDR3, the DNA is TGTGCCAGCAGCGTGACTCGGGTACAGTTCTTC.

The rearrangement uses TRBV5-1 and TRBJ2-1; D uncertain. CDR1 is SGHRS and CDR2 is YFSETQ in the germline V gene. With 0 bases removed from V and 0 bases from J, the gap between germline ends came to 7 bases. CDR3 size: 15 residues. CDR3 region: CASSLEPSSYNEQFF. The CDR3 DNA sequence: TGCGCCAGCAGCTTGGAGCCGAGCTCCTACAATGAGCAGTTCTTC. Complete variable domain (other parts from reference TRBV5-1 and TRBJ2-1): KAGVTQTPRYLIKTRGQQVTLSCSPISGHRSVSWYQQTPGQGLQFLFEYFSETQRNKGNFPGRFSGRQFSNSRSEMNVSTLELGDSALYLCASSLEPSSYNEQFFGPGTRLTVL.

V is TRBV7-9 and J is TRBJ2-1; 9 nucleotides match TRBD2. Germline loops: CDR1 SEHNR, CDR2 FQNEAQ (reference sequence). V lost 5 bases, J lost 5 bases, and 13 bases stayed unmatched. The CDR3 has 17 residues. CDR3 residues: CASSPQPGGRANNEQFF. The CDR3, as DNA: TGTGCCAGCAGCCCACAGCCCGGCGGGAGGGCCAACAATGAGCAGTTCTTC.

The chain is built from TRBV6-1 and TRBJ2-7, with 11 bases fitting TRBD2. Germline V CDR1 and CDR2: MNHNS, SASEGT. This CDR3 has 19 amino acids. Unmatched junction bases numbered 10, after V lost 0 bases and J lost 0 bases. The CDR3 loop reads CASSEARSPLAGGSYEQYF. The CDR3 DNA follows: TGTGCCAGCAGTGAAGCCCGAAGCCCCCTAGCGGGAGGCTCCTACGAGCAGTACTTC.

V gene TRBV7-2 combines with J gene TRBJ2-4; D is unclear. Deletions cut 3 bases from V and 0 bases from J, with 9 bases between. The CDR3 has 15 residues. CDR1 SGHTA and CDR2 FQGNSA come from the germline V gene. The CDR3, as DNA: TGTGCCAGCAGCTTCGCGGCATTAGCCAAAAACATTCAGTACTTC. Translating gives CASSFAALAKNIQYF.

Here the CDR3 DNA reads TGTGCCAGTGAACCTATGACAGGGCACACTGAAGCTTTCTTT. Protein sequence: CASEPMTGHTEAFF. The gene calls are TRBV19 and TRBJ1-1; 7 bases match TRBD1. The germline CDR1 and CDR2 sequences are LNHDA and SQIVND (reference sequence). V dropped 8 bases and J dropped 3; count of bases not matched to a gene: 9. This CDR3 is built from 14 residues.

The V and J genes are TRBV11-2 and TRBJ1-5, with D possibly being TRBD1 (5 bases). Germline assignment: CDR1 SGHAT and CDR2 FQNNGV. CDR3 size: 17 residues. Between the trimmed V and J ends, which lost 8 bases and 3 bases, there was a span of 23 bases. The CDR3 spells CASASGGVLENNQPQHF. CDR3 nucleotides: TGTGCCAGCGCCTCTGGAGGGGTCCTGGAAAACAATCAGCCCCAGCATTTT.

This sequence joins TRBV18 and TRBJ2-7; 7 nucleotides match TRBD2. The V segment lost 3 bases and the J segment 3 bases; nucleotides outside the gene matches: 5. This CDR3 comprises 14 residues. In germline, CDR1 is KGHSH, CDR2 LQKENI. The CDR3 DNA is TGTGCCAGCTCACCGGCTAGCGGCAACTACGAGCAGTACTTC. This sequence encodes CASSPASGNYEQYF.

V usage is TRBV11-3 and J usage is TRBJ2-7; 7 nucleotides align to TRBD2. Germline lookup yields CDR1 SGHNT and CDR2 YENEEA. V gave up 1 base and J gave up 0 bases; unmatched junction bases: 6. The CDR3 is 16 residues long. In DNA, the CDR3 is TGTGCCAGCAGCTTAGCGGGGGGAGCCAGCTCCTACGAGCAGTACTTC. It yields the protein CASSLAGGASSYEQYF.

CDR3 nucleotide sequence: TGTGCCACCAGCAGAGCAGGGGCAGGGCCGAATCAGCCCCAGCATTTT. Amino acids: CATSRAGAGPNQPQHF. The genes are TRBV15 and TRBJ1-5; tentative D call: TRBD1 (6 bases). The CDR3 length is 16 residues. V shed 1 base and J shed 4 bases, with 14 bases lying between them. CDR1 and CDR2 (germline): LNHNV, YYDKDF (reference sequence). Drawing the rest from reference TRBV15 and TRBJ1-5, the complete variable domain is DAMVIQNPRYQVTQFGKPVTLSCSQTLNHNVMYWYQQKSSQAPKLLFHYYDKDFNNEADTPDNFQSRRPNTSFCFLDIRSPGLGDTAMYLCATSRAGAGPNQPQHFGDGTRLSIL.

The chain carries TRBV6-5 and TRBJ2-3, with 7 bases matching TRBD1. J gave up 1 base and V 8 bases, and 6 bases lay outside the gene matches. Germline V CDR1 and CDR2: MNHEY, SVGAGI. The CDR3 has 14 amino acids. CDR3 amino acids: CASRDSPGTDTQYF. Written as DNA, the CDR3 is TGTGCCAGCCGGGACAGCCCAGGCACAGATACGCAGTATTTT.

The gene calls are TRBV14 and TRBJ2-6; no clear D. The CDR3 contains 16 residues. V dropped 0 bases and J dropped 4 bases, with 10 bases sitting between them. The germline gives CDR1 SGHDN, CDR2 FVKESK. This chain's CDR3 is CASSQDNSKGANVLTF. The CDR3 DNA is TGTGCCAGCAGCCAAGACAACTCGAAGGGGGCCAACGTCCTGACTTTC.

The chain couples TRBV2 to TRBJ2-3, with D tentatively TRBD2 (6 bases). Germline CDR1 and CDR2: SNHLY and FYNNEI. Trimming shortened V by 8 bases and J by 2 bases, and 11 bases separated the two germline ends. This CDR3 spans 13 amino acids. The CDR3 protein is CASVADYTDTQYF. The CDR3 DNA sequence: TGTGCCAGCGTAGCGGATTACACAGATACGCAGTATTTT.

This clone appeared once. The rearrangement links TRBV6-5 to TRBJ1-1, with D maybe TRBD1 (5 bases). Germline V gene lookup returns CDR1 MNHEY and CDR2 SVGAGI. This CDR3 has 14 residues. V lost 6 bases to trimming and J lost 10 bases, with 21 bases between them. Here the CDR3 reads CASRPGPDPIRAFF. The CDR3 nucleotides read TGTGCCAGCAGGCCAGGGCCCGACCCGATTAGAGCTTTCTTT.

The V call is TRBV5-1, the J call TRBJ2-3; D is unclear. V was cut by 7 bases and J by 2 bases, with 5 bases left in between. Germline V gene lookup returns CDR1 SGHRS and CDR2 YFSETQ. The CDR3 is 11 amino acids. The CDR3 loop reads CASSYTDTQYF. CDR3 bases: TGCGCCAGCTCCTACACAGATACGCAGTATTTT. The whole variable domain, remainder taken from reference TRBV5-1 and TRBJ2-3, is KAGVTQTPRYLIKTRGQQVTLSCSPISGHRSVSWYQQTPGQGLQFLFEYFSETQRNKGNFPGRFSGRQFSNSRSEMNVSTLELGDSALYLCASSYTDTQYFGPGTRLTVL.

The CDR3 here is CASSPKRQSAEAFF. DNA of the CDR3: TGTGCCAGCAGCCCAAAACGACAGTCGGCTGAAGCTTTCTTT. The chain has TRBV5-6 and TRBJ1-1, with D perhaps TRBD1 (5 bases). The V and J ends lost 4 bases and 6 bases respectively, with 16 bases between them. The CDR3 covers 14 residues. Germline V gives CDR1 SGHDT, CDR2 YYEEEE.